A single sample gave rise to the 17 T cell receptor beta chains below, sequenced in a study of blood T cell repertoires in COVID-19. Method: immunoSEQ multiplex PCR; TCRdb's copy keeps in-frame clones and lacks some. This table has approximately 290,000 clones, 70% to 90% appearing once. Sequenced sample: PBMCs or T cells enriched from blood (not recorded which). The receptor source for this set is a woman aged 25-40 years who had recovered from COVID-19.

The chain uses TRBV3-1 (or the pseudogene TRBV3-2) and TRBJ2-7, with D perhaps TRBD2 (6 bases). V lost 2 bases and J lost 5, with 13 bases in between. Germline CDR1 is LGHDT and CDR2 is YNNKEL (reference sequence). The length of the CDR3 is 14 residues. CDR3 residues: CASSQPRRGHEQYF. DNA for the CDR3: TGTGCCAGCAGCCAACCCCGGCGGGGTCACGAGCAGTACTTC.

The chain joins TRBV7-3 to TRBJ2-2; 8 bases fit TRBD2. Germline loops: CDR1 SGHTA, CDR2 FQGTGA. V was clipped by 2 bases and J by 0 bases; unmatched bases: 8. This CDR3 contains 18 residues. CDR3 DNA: TGTGCCAGCAGCTTAGTTCATCGAGCGGGGGCGAACACCGGGGAGCTGTTTTTT. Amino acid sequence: CASSLVHRAGANTGELFF.

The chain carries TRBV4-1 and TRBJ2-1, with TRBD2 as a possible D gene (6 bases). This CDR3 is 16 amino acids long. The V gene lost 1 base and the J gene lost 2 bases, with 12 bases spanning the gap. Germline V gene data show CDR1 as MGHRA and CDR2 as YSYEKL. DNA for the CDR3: TGCGCCAGCAGCCAAGTGACGGCGGGAACCTACAATGAGCAGTTCTTC. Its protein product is CASSQVTAGTYNEQFF.

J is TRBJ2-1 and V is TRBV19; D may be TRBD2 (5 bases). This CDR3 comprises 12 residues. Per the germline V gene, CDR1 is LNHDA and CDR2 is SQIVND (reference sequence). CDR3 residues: CASGLGYNEQFF. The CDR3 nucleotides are TGTGCGAGCGGTCTAGGTTACAATGAGCAGTTCTTC.

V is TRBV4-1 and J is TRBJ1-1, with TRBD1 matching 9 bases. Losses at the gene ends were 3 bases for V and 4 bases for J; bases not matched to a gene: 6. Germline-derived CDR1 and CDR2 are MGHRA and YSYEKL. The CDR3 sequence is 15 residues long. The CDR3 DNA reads TGCGCCAGCAGCCAGCCGGGACAGGGAACCACTGAAGCTTTCTTT. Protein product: CASSQPGQGTTEAFF.

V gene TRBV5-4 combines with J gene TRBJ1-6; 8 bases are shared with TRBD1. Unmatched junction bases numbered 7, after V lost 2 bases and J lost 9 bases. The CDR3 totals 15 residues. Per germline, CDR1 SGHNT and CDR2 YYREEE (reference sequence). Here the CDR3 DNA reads TGTGCCAGCAGCTTAAGGGACAGGATAGTTTCACCCCTCCACTTT. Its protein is CASSLRDRIVSPLHF.

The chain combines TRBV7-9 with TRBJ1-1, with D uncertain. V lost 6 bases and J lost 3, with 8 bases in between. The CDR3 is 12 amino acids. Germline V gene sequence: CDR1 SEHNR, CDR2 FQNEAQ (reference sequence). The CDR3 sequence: CASSTGYTEAFF. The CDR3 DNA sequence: TGTGCCAGCAGTACGGGGTACACTGAAGCTTTCTTT.

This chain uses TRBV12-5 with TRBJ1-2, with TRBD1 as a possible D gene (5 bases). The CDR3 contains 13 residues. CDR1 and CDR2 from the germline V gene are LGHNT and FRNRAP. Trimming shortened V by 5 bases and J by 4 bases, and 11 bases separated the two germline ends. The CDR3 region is CASGEDSFYGYTF. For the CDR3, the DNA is TGTGCTAGTGGTGAAGACAGTTTCTATGGCTACACCTTC.

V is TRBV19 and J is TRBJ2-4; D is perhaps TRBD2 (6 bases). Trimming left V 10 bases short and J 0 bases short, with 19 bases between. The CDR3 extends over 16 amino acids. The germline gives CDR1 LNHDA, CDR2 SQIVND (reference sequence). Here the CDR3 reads CATNSVPGLAKNIQYF. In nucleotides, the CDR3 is TGTGCCACCAATAGTGTTCCGGGACTAGCCAAAAACATTCAGTACTTC.

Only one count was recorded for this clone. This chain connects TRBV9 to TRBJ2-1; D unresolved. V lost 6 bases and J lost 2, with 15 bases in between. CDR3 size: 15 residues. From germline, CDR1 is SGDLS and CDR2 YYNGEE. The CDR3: CASTPGAETYNEQFF. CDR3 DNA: TGTGCCAGCACCCCAGGTGCTGAAACCTACAATGAGCAGTTCTTC.

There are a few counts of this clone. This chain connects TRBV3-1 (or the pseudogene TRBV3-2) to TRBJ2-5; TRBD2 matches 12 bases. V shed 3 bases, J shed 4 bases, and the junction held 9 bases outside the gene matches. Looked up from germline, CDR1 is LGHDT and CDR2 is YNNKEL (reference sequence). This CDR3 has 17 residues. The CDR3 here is CASSHKASGGGIETQYF. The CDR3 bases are TGTGCCAGCAGCCATAAGGCTAGCGGGGGGGGGATAGAGACCCAGTACTTC.

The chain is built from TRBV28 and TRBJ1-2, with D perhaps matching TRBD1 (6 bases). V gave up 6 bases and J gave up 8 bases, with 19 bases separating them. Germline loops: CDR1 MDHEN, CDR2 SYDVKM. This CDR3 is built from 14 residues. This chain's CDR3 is CASSEQGMFSGYTF. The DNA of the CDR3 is TGTGCCAGCAGCGAACAGGGCATGTTCTCGGGCTACACCTTC.

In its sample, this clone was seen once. The DNA of the CDR3 is TGCGCCAGCAGTCAACTTCAGGGTGTGGGCACTGAAGCTTTCTTT. It is translated as CASSQLQGVGTEAFF. The rearrangement uses TRBV4-1 and TRBJ1-1; D is perhaps TRBD1 (5 bases). The CDR3 has 15 amino acids. Deletions cut 6 bases from V and 4 bases from J, with 18 bases between. Germline V gene data show CDR1 as MGHRA and CDR2 as YSYEKL.

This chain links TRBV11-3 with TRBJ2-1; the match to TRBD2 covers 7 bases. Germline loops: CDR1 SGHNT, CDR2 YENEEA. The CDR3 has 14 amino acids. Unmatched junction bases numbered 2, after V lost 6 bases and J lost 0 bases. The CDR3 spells CASSWDYSYNEQFF. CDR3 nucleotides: TGTGCCAGCAGTTGGGACTACTCCTACAATGAGCAGTTCTTC.

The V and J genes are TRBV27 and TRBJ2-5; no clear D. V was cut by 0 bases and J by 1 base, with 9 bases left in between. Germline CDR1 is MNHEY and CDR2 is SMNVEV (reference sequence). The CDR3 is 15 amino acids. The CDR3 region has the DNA TGTGCCAGCAGTTTATCACTGGAGTCCCAAGAGACCCAGTACTTC. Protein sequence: CASSLSLESQETQYF.

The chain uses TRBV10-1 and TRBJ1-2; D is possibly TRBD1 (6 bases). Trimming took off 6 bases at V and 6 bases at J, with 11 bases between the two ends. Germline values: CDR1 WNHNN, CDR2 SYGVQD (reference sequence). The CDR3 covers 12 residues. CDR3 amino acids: CASSLDRNGYTF. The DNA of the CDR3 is TGCGCCAGCAGCCTAGACAGGAATGGCTACACCTTC.

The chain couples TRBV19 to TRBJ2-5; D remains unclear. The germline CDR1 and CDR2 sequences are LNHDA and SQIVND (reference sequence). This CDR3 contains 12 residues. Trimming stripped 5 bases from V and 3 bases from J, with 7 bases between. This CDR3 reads CASSPGKETQYF. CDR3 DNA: TGTGCCAGTAGTCCCGGTAAAGAGACCCAGTACTTC.